This T cell receptor (beta chain) was observed in a study of T cell responses to AZD1222 COVID-19 vaccine. Profiling relied on immunoSEQ multiplex PCR, and the TCRdb table lists in-frame clones only, not all of them. The table records about 120,000 clones, about 87% of them present only once. V dropped 5 bases and J dropped 0 bases, with 14 bases sitting between them. The CDR3 is 16 residues long. CDR1 and CDR2 from the germline V gene are MDHEN and SYDVKM. This clonotype originated in an adult in good health. The sequenced sample was peripheral blood, obtained on day 0 of AZD1222 vaccination. The rearrangement links TRBV28 to TRBJ2-1; the D gene could be TRBD1 or TRBD2 (5 bases each). CDR3 loop: CASSSPGTGSYNEQFF. CDR3 coding DNA: TGTGCCAGCAGTAGCCCTGGGACGGGCTCCTACAATGAGCAGTTCTTC.